This T cell receptor beta chain is drawn from a study of T cell responses to AZD1222 COVID-19 vaccine. Across the whole study: Pooling covered second doses at about 4 or about 12 weeks.

Libraries were prepared by immunoSEQ multiplex PCR; TCRdb keeps only in-frame clonotypes and omits some of them. The repertoire includes about 150,000 clones, around 90% of them detected once, and approximately 19% sits in the top ten. The source was peripheral blood, collected on day 0 of AZD1222 vaccination. This TCR derives from an adult in good health.

The CDR3 coding sequence is TGTGCCAGCAGGCCTCGAGAGGGACAGGGTGCAACTAATGAAAAACTGTTTTTT. Protein product: CASRPREGQGATNEKLFF. The chain is built from TRBV7-9 and TRBJ1-4, with TRBD1 identical over 9 bases. V lost 6 bases, J lost 0 bases, and 11 bases stayed unmatched. The CDR3 is 18 amino acids. Germline V lookup: CDR1 SEHNR, CDR2 FQNEAQ (reference sequence).